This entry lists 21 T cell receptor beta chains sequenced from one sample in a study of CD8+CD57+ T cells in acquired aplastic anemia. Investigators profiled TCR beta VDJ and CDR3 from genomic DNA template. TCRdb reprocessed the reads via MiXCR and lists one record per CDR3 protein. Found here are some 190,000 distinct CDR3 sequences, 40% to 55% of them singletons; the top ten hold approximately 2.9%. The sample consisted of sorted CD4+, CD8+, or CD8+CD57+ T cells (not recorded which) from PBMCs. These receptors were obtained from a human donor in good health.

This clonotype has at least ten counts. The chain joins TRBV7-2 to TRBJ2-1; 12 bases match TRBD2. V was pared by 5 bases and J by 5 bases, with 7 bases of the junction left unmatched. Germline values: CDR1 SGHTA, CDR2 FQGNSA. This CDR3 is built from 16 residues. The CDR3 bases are TGTGCCAGCAGCAAGCTAGCGGGAGGGCTTAACAATGAGCAGTTCTTC. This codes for CASSKLAGGLNNEQFF.

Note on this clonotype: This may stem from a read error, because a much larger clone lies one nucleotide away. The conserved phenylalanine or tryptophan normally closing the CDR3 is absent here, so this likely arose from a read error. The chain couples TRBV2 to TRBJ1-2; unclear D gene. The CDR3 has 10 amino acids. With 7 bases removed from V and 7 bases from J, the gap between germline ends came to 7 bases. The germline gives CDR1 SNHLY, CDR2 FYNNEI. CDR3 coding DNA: TGTGCCAGCACCGAAGTTGGCTACACCCTC. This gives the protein CASTEVGYTL.

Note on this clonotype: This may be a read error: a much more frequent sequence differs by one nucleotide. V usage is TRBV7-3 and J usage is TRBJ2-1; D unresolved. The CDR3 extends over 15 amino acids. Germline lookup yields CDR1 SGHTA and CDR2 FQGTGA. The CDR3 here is CASSLTRRSYNEQLF. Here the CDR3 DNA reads TGTGCCAGCAGTTTAACCCGGCGCTCCTACAATGAGCAGCTCTTC. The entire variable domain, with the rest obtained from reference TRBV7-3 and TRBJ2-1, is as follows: GAGVSQTPSNKVTEKGKYVELRCDPISGHTALYWYRQSLGQGPEFLIYFQGTGAADDSGLPNDRFFAVRPEGSVSTLKIQRTERGDSAVYLCASSLTRRSYNEQLFGPGTRLTVL.

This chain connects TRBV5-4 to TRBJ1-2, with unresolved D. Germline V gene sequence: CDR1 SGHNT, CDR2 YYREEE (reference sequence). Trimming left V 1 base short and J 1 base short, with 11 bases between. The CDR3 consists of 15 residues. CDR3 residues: CASSLRTGDNYGYTF. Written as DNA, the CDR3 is TGTGCCAGCAGCTTGCGAACCGGCGATAACTATGGCTACACCTTC.

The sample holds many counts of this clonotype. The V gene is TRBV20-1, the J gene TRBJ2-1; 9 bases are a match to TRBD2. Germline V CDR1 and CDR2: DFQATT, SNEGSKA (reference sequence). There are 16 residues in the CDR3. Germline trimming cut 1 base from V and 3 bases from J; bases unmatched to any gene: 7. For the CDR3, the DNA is TGCAGTGCTAGAGGCGCCGGGACTAGCATCTACAATGAGCAGTTCTTC. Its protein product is CSARGAGTSIYNEQFF.

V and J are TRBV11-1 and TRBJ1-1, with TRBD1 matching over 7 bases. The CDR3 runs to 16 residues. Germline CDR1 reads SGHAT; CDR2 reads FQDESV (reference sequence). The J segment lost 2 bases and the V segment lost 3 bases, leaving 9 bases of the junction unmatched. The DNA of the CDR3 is TGTGCCAGCAGCTTTCAACCACAGGGGATCAACACTGAAGCTTTCTTT. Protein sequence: CASSFQPQGINTEAFF.

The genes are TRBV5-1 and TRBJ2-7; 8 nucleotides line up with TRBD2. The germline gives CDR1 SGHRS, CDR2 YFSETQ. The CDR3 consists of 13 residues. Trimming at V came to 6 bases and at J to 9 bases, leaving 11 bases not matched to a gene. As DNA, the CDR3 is TGCGCCAGCAAACCGATTAGCGGGGATGTGCAGTACTTC. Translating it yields CASKPISGDVQYF. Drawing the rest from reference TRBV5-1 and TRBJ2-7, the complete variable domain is KAGVTQTPRYLIKTRGQQVTLSCSPISGHRSVSWYQQTPGQGLQFLFEYFSETQRNKGNFPGRFSGRQFSNSRSEMNVSTLELGDSALYLCASKPISGDVQYFGPGTRLTVT.

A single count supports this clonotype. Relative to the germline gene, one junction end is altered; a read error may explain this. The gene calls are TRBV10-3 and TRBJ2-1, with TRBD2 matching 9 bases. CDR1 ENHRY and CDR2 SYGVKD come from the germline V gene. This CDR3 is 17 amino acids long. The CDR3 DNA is TGTGCCACCAGTGAGTTAGGGATTAGCGGGAGCTACAATGAGCAGTTCTTC. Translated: CATSELGISGSYNEQFF.

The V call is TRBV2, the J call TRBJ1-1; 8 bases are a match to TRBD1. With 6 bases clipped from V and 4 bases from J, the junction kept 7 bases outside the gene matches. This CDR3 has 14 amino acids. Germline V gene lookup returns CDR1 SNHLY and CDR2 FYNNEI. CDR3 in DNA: TGTGCCAGCAGGCGGGGGCAGGGGGCCACTGAAGCTTTCTTT. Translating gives CASRRGQGATEAFF.

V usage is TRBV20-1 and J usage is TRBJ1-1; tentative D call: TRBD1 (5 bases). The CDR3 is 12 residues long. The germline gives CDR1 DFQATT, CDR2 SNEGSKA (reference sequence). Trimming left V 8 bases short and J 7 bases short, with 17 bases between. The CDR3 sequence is CSSRGRGHEAFF. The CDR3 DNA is TGCAGTTCAAGAGGGAGGGGCCATGAAGCTTTCTTT.

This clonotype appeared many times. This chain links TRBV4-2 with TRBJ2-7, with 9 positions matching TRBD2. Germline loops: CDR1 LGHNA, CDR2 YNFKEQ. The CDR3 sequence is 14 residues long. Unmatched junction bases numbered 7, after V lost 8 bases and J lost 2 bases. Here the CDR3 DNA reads TGTGCCAGCGCGCGGGGGGGCGAGACCTACGAGCAGTACTTC. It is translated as CASARGGETYEQYF.

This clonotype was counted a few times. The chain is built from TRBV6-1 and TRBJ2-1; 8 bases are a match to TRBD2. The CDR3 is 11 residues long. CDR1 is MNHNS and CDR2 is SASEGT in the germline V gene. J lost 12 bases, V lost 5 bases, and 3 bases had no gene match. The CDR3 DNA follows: TGTGCCAGCAGTAGCGGGAGTACGCAGTTCTTC. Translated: CASSSGSTQFF.

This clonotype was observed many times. The CDR3 loop is CASSQAGTYEQYF. DNA for the CDR3: TGTGCCAGCAGCCAAGCTGGGACCTACGAGCAGTACTTC. This chain links TRBV4-2 with TRBJ2-7; D not certain. V dropped 1 base and J dropped 2 bases, with 6 bases sitting between them. Looked up from germline, CDR1 is LGHNA and CDR2 is YNFKEQ. The CDR3 sequence is 13 residues long.

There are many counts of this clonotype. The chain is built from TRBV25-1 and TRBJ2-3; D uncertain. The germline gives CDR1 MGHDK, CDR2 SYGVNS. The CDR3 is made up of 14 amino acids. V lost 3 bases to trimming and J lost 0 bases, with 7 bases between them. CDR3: CASSDTGSTDTQYF. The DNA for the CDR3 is TGTGCCAGCAGTGATACGGGTAGCACAGATACGCAGTATTTT.

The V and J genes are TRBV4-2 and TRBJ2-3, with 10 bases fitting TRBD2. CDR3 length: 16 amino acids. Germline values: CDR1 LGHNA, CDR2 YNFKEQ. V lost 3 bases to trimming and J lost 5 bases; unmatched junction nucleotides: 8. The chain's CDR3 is CASSQGSGGPRDTQYF. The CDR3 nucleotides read TGTGCCAGCAGCCAGGGTAGCGGGGGGCCACGAGATACGCAGTATTTT.

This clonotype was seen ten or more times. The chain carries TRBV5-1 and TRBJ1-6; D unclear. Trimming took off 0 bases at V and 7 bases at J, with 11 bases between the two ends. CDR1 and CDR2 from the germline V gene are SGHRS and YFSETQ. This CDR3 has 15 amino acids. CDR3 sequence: CASSLGGGMNSPLHF. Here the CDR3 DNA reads TGCGCCAGCAGCTTGGGCGGAGGAATGAATTCACCCCTCCACTTT.

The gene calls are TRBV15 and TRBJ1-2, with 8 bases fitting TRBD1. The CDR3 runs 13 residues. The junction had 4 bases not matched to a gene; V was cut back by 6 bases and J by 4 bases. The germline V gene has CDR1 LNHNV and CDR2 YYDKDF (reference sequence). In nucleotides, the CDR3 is TGTGCCACCAGTCGAGGACAGGGCTATGGCTACACCTTC. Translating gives CATSRGQGYGYTF. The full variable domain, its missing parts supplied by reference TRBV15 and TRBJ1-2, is DAMVIQNPRYQVTQFGKPVTLSCSQTLNHNVMYWYQQKSSQAPKLLFHYYDKDFNNEADTPDNFQSRRPNTSFCFLDIRSPGLGDTAMYLCATSRGQGYGYTFGSGTRLTVV.

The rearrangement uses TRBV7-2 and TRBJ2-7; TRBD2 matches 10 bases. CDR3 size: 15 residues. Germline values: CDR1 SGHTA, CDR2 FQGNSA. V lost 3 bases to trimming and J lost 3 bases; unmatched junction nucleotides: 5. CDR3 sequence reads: CASSLSGGDLYEQYF. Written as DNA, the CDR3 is TGTGCCAGCAGCTTGAGCGGGGGGGACCTCTACGAGCAGTACTTC.

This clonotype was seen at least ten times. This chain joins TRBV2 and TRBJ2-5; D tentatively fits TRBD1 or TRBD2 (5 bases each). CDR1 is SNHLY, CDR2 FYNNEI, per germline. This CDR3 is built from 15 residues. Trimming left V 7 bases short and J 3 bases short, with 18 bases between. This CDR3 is CASTYLGTREETQYF. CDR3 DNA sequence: TGTGCCAGCACTTACCTCGGGACGCGCGAAGAGACCCAGTACTTC.

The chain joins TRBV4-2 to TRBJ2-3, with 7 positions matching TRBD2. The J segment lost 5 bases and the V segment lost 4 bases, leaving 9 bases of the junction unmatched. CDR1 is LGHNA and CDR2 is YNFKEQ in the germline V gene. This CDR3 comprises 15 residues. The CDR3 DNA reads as TGTGCCAGCAGCCCGGGGGGTAGGCAGGAAGATACGCAGTATTTT. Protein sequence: CASSPGGRQEDTQYF.

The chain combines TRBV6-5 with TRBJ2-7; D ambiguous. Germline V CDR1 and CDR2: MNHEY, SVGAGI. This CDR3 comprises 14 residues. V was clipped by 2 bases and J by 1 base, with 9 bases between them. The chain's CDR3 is CASSYTGSSYEQYF. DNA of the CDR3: TGTGCCAGCAGTTACACTGGATCTTCCTACGAGCAGTACTTC.